Each of the 25 T cell receptor beta chains below was sequenced from the same sample in a study of OX40 agonist ivuxolimab in advanced cancers. Using immunoSEQ multiplex PCR, the repertoire was profiled, and TCRdb retains in-frame clones only, with some absent. Found here are approximately 79,000 clones, 86% of them singletons; the top ten hold over 0.75%. The source material was CD4+ or CD8+ T cells sorted from blood, sampled in a trial of the OX40 agonist ivuxolimab. These TCRs come from an adult with an advanced solid tumor such as melanoma, head and neck, liver or kidney cancer.

This clone was seen a handful of times. The chain couples TRBV18 to TRBJ1-1; 7 nucleotides agree with TRBD1. V was clipped by 3 bases and J by 6 bases; unmatched bases: 7. The CDR3 is made up of 14 amino acids. The germline V gene encodes CDR1 KGHSH and CDR2 LQKENI. CDR3 amino acids: CASSPLTGMAEAFF. CDR3 DNA sequence: TGTGCCAGCTCACCCTTGACAGGGATGGCTGAAGCTTTCTTT.

This clone occurred once. This chain links TRBV5-4 with TRBJ1-1; 7 positions agree with TRBD1. The germline gives CDR1 SGHNT, CDR2 YYREEE (reference sequence). There are 19 residues in the CDR3. V lost 0 bases, J lost 6 bases, and 20 bases stayed unmatched. CDR3 residues: CASSLARGSQGTPRAEAFF. In DNA form, the CDR3 reads TGTGCCAGCAGCTTGGCACGGGGATCACAGGGGACCCCACGGGCTGAAGCTTTCTTT.

The chain uses TRBV19 and TRBJ2-6; tentative D call: TRBD1 (6 bases). Germline loops: CDR1 LNHDA, CDR2 SQIVND (reference sequence). The CDR3 totals 16 residues. V lost 9 bases and J 0 bases, leaving 15 bases between the germline ends. The CDR3 sequence: CASRPTGSSGANVLTF. The CDR3 bases are TGTGCCAGCCGACCTACAGGGTCCTCTGGGGCCAACGTCCTGACTTTC.

The V gene is TRBV7-9, the J gene TRBJ2-5; D unclear. Germline lookup yields CDR1 SEHNR and CDR2 FQNEAQ (reference sequence). This CDR3 is built from 12 residues. The V gene lost 3 bases and the J gene lost 12 bases, with 14 bases spanning the gap. CDR3 amino acids: CASSFLTATKYF. CDR3 bases: TGTGCCAGCAGCTTTTTAACAGCCACCAAGTACTTC.

The chain uses TRBV5-1 and TRBJ1-6, with 7 bases aligning to TRBD1. This CDR3 region has 16 residues. Losses at the gene ends were 1 base for V and 10 bases for J; bases not matched to a gene: 11. CDR1 SGHRS and CDR2 YFSETQ come from the germline V gene. As DNA, the CDR3 is TGCGCCAGCAGCTTGAGGTTCGACAGGGTAGGATCACCCCTCCACTTT. It encodes CASSLRFDRVGSPLHF.

This sequence joins TRBV6-5 and TRBJ1-2; perhaps TRBD1 as D (5 bases). CDR1 is MNHEY, CDR2 SVGAGI, per germline. This CDR3 region has 15 residues. The V end lost 2 bases, the J end lost 6 bases, and 16 bases lay between the germline ends. The CDR3 DNA reads as TGTGCCAGCAGTTACATCGTTGGCAGGGACCATGGCTACACCTTC. Amino acids: CASSYIVGRDHGYTF.

V is TRBV11-1 and J is TRBJ2-1; 10 bases are shared with TRBD2. Germline assignment: CDR1 SGHAT and CDR2 FQDESV (reference sequence). The CDR3 has 15 residues. After removal of 8 bases from V and 2 bases from J, the junction contained 6 bases not matched to a gene. The DNA for the CDR3 is TGTGCCAGCGGACACGGACTAGCGGCCTACAATGAGCAGTTCTTC. The encoded protein is CASGHGLAAYNEQFF.

CDR3 region: CASSLDGGELFF. The CDR3 nucleotides read TGTGCCAGCAGCCTCGATGGCGGGGAGCTGTTTTTT. The chain uses TRBV5-5 and TRBJ2-2; D uncertain. V gave up 4 bases and J gave up 7 bases, with 8 bases separating them. CDR3 length: 12 amino acids. Germline lookup yields CDR1 SGHKS and CDR2 YYEKEE (reference sequence).

This chain connects TRBV6-5 to TRBJ1-1, with 10 bases lining up with TRBD1. Germline-derived CDR1 and CDR2 are MNHEY and SVGAGI. This CDR3 comprises 14 residues. V lost 8 bases, J lost 1 base, and 4 bases stayed unmatched. In nucleotides, the CDR3 is TGTGCCAGCGGTTGGACAGGGGGGAACACTGAAGCTTTCTTT. The encoded protein is CASGWTGGNTEAFF.

The chain has TRBV2 and TRBJ2-7; TRBD2 might be the D (7 bases). The CDR3 totals 13 residues. V dropped 8 bases and J dropped 3 bases, with 14 bases sitting between them. Looked up from germline, CDR1 is SNHLY and CDR2 is FYNNEI. The DNA for the CDR3 is TGTGCCAGCGGAGGGGGGGCCGTCTACGAGCAGTACTTC. It is translated as CASGGGAVYEQYF.

V and J are TRBV10-3 and TRBJ1-2; 7 bases align to TRBD1. The germline V gene has CDR1 ENHRY and CDR2 SYGVKD. The CDR3 length is 15 residues. Trimming took 3 bases from V and 4 from J; bases not matched to a gene: 8. CDR3 DNA: TGTGCCATCAGTGATGGGACAGACGGGGGCTATGGCTACACCTTC. It yields the protein CAISDGTDGGYGYTF.

The rearrangement joins TRBV4-3 to TRBJ2-7, with TRBD1 as a possible D gene (6 bases). The germline CDR1 and CDR2 sequences are LGHNA and YSLEER. The CDR3 extends over 13 amino acids. Trimming stripped 1 base from V and 3 bases from J, with 7 bases between. CDR3 sequence reads: CASSQGTDYEQYF. CDR3 DNA sequence: TGCGCCAGCAGCCAAGGGACAGACTACGAGCAGTACTTC.

The chain couples TRBV29-1 to TRBJ1-1; TRBD1 is a possible D gene (6 bases). This CDR3 region has 14 residues. The germline CDR1 and CDR2 sequences are SQVTM and ANQGSEA. V lost 4 bases, J lost 4 bases, and 16 bases lay in between. CDR3 in amino acids: CSVVINQGTTEAFF. CDR3 nucleotide sequence: TGCAGCGTTGTTATCAACCAGGGGACCACTGAAGCTTTCTTT.

The chain links TRBV5-4 to TRBJ2-1; no clear D. Germline values: CDR1 SGHNT, CDR2 YYREEE (reference sequence). Trimming removed 4 bases at V and 7 bases at J, with 6 bases between. This CDR3 spans 11 amino acids. The CDR3 DNA sequence: TGTGCCAGCAGCGCACTTAATGAGCAGTTCTTC. Translation: CASSALNEQFF.

J is TRBJ2-1 and V is TRBV21-1; the table gives TRBD2 as D, unverified against the DNA. TRBV21-1 is reported as a pseudogene. The CDR3 totals 15 residues. The CDR3 DNA is TGTGCCAGCAGCAAAGGGAGGACCCACTACAATGAGCAGTTCTTC. Translating it yields CASSKGRTHYNEQFF.

The CDR3 loop is CASSPSGTVGEKLFF. The DNA for the CDR3 is TGTGCCAGCAGCCCTAGCGGGACGGTGGGCGAAAAACTGTTTTTT. The chain is built from TRBV7-6 and TRBJ1-4, with D maybe TRBD1 (5 bases). CDR1 SGHVS and CDR2 FNYEAQ come from the germline V gene. V lost 5 bases to trimming and J lost 8 bases, with 18 bases between them. This CDR3 has 15 residues.

This clone was counted between two and nine times. This chain joins TRBV6-5 and TRBJ1-4; tentative D call: TRBD1 (6 bases). Trimming took 6 bases from V and 5 from J, leaving 16 bases between them. This CDR3 comprises 15 residues. Germline CDR1 MNHEY, CDR2 SVGAGI. The CDR3 region is CASRAQGTVNEKLFF. In nucleotides, the CDR3 is TGTGCCAGCAGGGCGCAGGGGACGGTGAATGAAAAACTGTTTTTT.

This sequence joins TRBV7-9 and TRBJ2-7; 8 positions match TRBD1. Germline CDR1 and CDR2: SEHNR and FQNEAQ (reference sequence). This CDR3 has 15 amino acids. V shed 4 bases, J shed 9 bases, and the junction held 14 bases outside the gene matches. The CDR3 DNA reads as TGTGCCAGCAGCTCATCGACAGGGGACTCCCCACGGCAGTACTTC. Protein: CASSSSTGDSPRQYF.

The rearrangement joins TRBV6-1 to TRBJ1-1, with D perhaps matching TRBD1 (5 bases). Germline CDR1 reads MNHNS; CDR2 reads SASEGT. The CDR3 runs to 14 residues. V was shortened by 8 bases and J by 2 bases, with 15 bases between the two germline ends. The CDR3 bases are TGTGCCAGCCAATTGGTAGGGGACAACACTGAAGCTTTCTTT. Translated: CASQLVGDNTEAFF.

V and J are TRBV14 and TRBJ2-3; 9 nucleotides agree with TRBD2. Germline V CDR1 and CDR2: SGHDN, FVKESK. Trimming removed 4 bases from V and 5 bases from J; junction bases left unmatched: 10. This CDR3 is 16 amino acids long. CDR3 residues: CASSRPSGLAIDTQYF. The CDR3 DNA reads as TGTGCCAGCAGCCGCCCATCCGGACTAGCGATAGATACGCAGTATTTT.

The genes are TRBV18 and TRBJ1-4, with 7 bases matching TRBD1. The V gene end was trimmed by 4 bases and the J gene end by 2 bases; junction bases not matched to a gene: 1. Germline CDR1 is KGHSH and CDR2 is LQKENI. The CDR3 is 14 amino acids. In DNA, the CDR3 is TGTGCCAGCTCACTGACAGGGACTAATGAAAAACTGTTTTTT. It translates to CASSLTGTNEKLFF.

The chain has TRBV9 and TRBJ2-3, with 7 bases matching TRBD2. CDR1 and CDR2 (germline): SGDLS, YYNGEE. The length of the CDR3 is 15 residues. V trimming: 4 bases; J trimming: 2 bases; junction bases outside the gene matches: 7. The CDR3, as DNA: TGTGCCAGCAGCCCTCGGGACTACCACACAGATACGCAGTATTTT. Translating gives CASSPRDYHTDTQYF.

This rearrangement joins TRBV25-1 to TRBJ2-7; 9 nucleotides align to TRBD1. The germline gives CDR1 MGHDK, CDR2 SYGVNS. After removal of 6 bases from V and 3 bases from J, the junction contained 9 bases not matched to a gene. The CDR3 extends over 15 amino acids. The CDR3 spells CASRGRTGADYEQYF. The CDR3 DNA is TGTGCCAGCAGGGGTAGGACAGGGGCGGACTACGAGCAGTACTTC.

The rearrangement links TRBV16 to TRBJ1-2; a possible D gene is TRBD1 (6 bases). The CDR3 has 13 residues. Per germline, CDR1 KGHSY and CDR2 FQNENV. Trimming removed 1 base at V and 8 bases at J, with 11 bases between. CDR3 protein: CASSQLTGRGYTF. The CDR3 nucleotides read TGTGCCAGCAGCCAATTAACAGGGCGAGGCTACACCTTC.

The V call is TRBV25-1, the J call TRBJ2-3; D is unresolved. Between the trimmed V and J ends, which lost 4 bases and 0 bases, there was a span of 5 bases. Germline loops: CDR1 MGHDK, CDR2 SYGVNS. There are 13 residues in the CDR3. CDR3 DNA sequence: TGTGCCAGCAGTGCCCAGAGCACAGATACGCAGTATTTT. As protein: CASSAQSTDTQYF.